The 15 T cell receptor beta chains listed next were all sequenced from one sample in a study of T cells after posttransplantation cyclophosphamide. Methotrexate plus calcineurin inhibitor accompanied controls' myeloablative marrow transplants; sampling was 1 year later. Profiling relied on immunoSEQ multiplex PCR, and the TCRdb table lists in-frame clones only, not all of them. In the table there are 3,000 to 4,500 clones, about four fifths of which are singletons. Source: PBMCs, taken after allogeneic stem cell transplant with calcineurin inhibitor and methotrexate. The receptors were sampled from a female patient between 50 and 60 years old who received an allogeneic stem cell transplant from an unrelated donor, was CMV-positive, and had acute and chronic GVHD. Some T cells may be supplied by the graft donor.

The CDR3 loop reads CATSRDGGTGTILGVEQFF. Here the CDR3 DNA reads TGTGCCACCAGCAGAGATGGGGGGACAGGGACGATCTTGGGGGTTGAGCAGTTCTTC. V gene TRBV15 combines with J gene TRBJ2-1, with TRBD1 matching 9 bases. The V gene end was trimmed by 0 bases and the J gene end by 9 bases; junction bases not matched to a gene: 18. CDR3 length equals 19 residues. Germline loops: CDR1 LNHNV, CDR2 YYDKDF (reference sequence).

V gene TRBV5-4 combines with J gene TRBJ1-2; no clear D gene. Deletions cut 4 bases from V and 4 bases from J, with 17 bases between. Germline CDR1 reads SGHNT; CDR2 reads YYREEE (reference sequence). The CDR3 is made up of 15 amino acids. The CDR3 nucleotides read TGTGCCAGCAGCGCCGAAGCAGCCGGAGCCTATGGCTACACCTTC. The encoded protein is CASSAEAAGAYGYTF.

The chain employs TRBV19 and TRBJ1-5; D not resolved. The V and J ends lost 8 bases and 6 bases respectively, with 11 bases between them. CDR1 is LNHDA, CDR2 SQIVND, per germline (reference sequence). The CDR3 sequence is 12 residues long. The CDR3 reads CASWAGFQPQHF. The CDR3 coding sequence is TGTGCCAGTTGGGCGGGGTTTCAGCCCCAGCATTTT.

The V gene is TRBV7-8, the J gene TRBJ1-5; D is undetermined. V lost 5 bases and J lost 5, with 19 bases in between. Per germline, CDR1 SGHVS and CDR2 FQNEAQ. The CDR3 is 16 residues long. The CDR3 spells CASSLLPPGSHQPQHF. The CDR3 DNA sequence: TGTGCCAGCAGCCTACTGCCACCCGGGTCACATCAGCCCCAGCATTTT.

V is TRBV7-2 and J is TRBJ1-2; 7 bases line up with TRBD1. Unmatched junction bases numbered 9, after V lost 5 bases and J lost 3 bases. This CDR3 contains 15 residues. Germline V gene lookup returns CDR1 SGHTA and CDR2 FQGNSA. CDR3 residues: CASSKTGELDYGYTF. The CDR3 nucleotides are TGTGCCAGCAGCAAAACAGGGGAACTAGACTATGGCTACACCTTC. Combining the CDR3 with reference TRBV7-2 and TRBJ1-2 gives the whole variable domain GAGVSQSPSNKVTEKGKDVELRCDPISGHTALYWYRQSLGQGLEFLIYFQGNSAPDKSGLPSDRFSAERTGGSVSTLTIQRTQQEDSAVYLCASSKTGELDYGYTFGSGTRLTVV.

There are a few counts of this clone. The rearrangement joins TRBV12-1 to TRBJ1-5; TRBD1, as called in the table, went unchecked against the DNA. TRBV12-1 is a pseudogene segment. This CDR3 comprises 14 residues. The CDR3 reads CARTVGASNQPQHF. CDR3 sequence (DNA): TGTGCCAGGACTGTTGGGGCGAGCAATCAGCCCCAGCATTTT.

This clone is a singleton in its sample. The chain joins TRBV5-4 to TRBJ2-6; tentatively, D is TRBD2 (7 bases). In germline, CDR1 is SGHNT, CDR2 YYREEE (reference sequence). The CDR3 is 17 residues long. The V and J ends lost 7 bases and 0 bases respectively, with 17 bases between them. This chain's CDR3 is CASQRGASFSGANVLTF. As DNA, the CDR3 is TGTGCCAGCCAACGGGGGGCCTCCTTCTCTGGGGCCAACGTCCTGACTTTC. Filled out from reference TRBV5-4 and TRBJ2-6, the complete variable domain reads ETGVTQSPTHLIKTRGQQVTLRCSSQSGHNTVSWYQQALGQGPQFIFQYYREEENGRGNFPPRFSGLQFPNYSSELNVNALELDDSALYLCASQRGASFSGANVLTFGAGSRLTVL.

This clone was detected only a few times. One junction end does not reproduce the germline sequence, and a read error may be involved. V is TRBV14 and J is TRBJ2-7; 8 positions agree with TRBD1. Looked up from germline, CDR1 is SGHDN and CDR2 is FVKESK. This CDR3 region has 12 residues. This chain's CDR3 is CASSLGPGQAHF. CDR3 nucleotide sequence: TGTGCCAGCAGCCTCGGCCCGGGACAGGCTCACTTC.

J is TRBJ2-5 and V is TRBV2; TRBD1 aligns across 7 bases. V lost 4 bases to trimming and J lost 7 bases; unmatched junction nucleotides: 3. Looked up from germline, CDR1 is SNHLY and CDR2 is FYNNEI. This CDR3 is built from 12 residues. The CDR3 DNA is TGTGCCAGCAGTGGACAGGGAGTGACCCAGTACTTC. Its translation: CASSGQGVTQYF.

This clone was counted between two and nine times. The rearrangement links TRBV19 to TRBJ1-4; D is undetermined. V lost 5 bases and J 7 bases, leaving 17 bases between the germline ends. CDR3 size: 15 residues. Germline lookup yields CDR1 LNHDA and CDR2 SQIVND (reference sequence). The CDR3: CASSSTAGFREKLFF. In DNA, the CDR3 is TGTGCCAGTAGTTCAACAGCGGGGTTCCGTGAAAAACTGTTTTTT.

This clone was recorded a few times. CDR3 sequence reads: CASSMLRTSGAEQFF. As DNA, the CDR3 is TGTGCCAGTAGTATGCTCCGGACTTCAGGCGCTGAGCAGTTCTTC. This chain connects TRBV19 to TRBJ2-1; D perhaps matches TRBD2 (5 bases). Trimming shortened V by 3 bases and J by 9 bases, and 18 bases separated the two germline ends. The CDR3 length is 15 residues. In germline, CDR1 is LNHDA, CDR2 SQIVND (reference sequence).

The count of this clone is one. The CDR3 sequence is CASSETPGDSYGYTF. The CDR3 bases are TGTGCCAGCAGTGAGACGCCCGGGGACAGCTATGGCTACACCTTC. The chain joins TRBV6-1 to TRBJ1-2; 7 bases line up with TRBD1. The CDR3 length is 15 residues. V was clipped by 3 bases and J by 4 bases; unmatched bases: 8. Germline V lookup: CDR1 MNHNS, CDR2 SASEGT.

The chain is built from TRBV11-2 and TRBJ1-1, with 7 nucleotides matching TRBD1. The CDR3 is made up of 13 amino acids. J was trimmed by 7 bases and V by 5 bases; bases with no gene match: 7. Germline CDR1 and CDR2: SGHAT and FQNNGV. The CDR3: CASSQQQGVEAFF. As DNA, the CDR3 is TGTGCCAGCAGCCAGCAGCAGGGGGTTGAAGCTTTCTTT.

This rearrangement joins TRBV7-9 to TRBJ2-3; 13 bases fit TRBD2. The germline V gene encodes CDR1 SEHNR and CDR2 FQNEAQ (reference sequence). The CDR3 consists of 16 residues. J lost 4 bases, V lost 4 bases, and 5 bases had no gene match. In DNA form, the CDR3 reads TGTGCCAGCAGCTCGACTAGCGGGGGGCGGGCAGATACGCAGTATTTT. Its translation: CASSSTSGGRADTQYF.

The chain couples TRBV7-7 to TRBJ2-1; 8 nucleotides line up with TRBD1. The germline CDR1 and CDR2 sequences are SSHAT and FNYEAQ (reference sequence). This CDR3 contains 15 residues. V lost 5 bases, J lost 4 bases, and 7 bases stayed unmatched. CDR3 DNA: TGTGCCAGCAGCCAAGGACAGGGAGCTTACAATGAGCAGTTCTTC. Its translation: CASSQGQGAYNEQFF.